What follows is one T cell receptor beta chain and its context. Its antigen is unknown. Base qualities are not provided; no much larger clone lies one nucleotide away. The library was built by means of the immunoSEQ multiplex PCR assay. TCRdb mirrors the immuneACCESS table, restricted to in-frame sequences. Some clones are absent from its copies; in checked studies, under half trace to an unresolved V gene, and the reason for the others is unknown. For this sample there are tens of thousands of clones; 94% appear just once. Roughly 4% of the sample lies in the top ten. The data belong to a study of control samples from healthy donors and cancer patients (dated by TCRdb to 2018 to 2021). The specimen was blood. The clonotype originates from a man aged 30-40 years in good health.

The CDR3 protein: CASSLRGGLEQYF. The DNA sequence is as follows: TGTGCCAGCAGTTTGCGGGGGGGCCTCGAGCAGTACTTC. The chain couples TRBV27 to TRBJ2-7, and 9 junctional nucleotides match TRBD2. Trimming removed 3 bases from V and 6 bases from J; the gene matches leave 3 bases unexplained. From the cysteine up to the phenylalanine, the CDR3 has a length of 13 residues. Of the read, only the CDR3 DNA is kept; its 39 bases are in frame from base 1. The germline V gene (reference sequence) supplies CDR1 MNHEY and CDR2 SMNVEV.